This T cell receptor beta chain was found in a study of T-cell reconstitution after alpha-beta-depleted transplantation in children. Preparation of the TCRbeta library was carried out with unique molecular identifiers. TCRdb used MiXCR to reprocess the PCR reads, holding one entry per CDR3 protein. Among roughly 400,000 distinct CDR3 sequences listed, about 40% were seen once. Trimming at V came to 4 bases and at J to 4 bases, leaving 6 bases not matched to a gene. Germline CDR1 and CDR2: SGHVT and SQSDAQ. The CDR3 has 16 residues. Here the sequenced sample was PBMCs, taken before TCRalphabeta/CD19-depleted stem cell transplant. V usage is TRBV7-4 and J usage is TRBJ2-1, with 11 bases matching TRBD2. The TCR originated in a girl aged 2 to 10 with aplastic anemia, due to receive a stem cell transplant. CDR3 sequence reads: CASSSSLAGGYNEQFF. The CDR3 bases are TGTGCCAGCAGCTCTAGTCTAGCGGGGGGTTACAATGAGCAGTTCTTC.